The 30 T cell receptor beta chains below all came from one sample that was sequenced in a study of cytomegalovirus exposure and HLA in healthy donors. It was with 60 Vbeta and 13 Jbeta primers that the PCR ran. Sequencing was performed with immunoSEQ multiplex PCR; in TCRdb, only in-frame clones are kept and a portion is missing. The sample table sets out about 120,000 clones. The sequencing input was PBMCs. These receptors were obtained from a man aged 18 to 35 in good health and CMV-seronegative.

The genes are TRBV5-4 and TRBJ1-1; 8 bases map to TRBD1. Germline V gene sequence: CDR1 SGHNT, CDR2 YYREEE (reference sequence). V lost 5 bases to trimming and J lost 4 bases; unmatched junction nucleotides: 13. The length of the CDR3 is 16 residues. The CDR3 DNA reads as TGTGCCAGCAGTCAGGGACAGGCCCGAAGGGGCACTGAAGCTTTCTTT. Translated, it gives CASSQGQARRGTEAFF.

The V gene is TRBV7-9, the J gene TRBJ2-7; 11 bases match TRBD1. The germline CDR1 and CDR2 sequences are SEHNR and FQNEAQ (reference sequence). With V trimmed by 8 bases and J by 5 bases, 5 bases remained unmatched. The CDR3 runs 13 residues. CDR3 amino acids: CASHGQGAHEQYF. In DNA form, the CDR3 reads TGTGCCAGCCACGGACAGGGGGCCCACGAGCAGTACTTC.

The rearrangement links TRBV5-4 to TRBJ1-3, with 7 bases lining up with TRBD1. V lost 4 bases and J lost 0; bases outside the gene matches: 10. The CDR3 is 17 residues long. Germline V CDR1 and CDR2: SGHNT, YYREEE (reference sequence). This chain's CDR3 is CASSLTTGSLSGNTIYF. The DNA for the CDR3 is TGTGCCAGCAGCCTAACGACAGGGAGTCTCTCTGGAAACACCATATATTTT. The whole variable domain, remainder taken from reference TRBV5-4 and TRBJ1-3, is ETGVTQSPTHLIKTRGQQVTLRCSSQSGHNTVSWYQQALGQGPQFIFQYYREEENGRGNFPPRFSGLQFPNYSSELNVNALELDDSALYLCASSLTTGSLSGNTIYFGEGSWLTVV.

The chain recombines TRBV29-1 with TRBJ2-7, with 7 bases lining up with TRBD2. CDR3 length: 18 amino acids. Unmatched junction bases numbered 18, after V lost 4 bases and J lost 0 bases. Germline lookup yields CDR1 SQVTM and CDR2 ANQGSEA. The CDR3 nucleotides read TGCAGCGTTGGAATGTGGCGGGGGAGATCCTCGAGCTCCTACGAGCAGTACTTC. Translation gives CSVGMWRGRSSSSYEQYF.

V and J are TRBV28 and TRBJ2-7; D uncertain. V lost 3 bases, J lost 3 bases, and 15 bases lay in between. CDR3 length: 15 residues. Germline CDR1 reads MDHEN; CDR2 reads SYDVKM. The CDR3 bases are TGTGCCAGCAGTTTGCTGGGCTGGCTGGGCTACGAGCAGTACTTC. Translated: CASSLLGWLGYEQYF.

This CDR3 reads CASSSSQGSGYTF. The CDR3 DNA sequence: TGTGCCAGCAGTTCCTCCCAGGGGTCTGGCTACACCTTC. V is TRBV6-6 and J is TRBJ1-2; the D gene is possibly TRBD1 (6 bases). Trimming pared 4 bases from V and 7 bases from J, leaving 13 bases between. Germline CDR1 is MNHNY and CDR2 is SVGAGI (reference sequence). The CDR3 spans 13 residues.

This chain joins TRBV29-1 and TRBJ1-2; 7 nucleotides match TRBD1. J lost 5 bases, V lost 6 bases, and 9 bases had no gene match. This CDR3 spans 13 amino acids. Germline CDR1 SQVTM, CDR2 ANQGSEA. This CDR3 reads CSVIDRVGYGYTF. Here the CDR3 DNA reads TGCAGCGTCATCGACAGGGTCGGATATGGCTACACCTTC.

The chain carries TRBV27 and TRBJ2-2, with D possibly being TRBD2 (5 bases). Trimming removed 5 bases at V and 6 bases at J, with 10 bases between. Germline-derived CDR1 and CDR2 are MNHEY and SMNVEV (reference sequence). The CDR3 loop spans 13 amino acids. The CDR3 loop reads CASSVLAAGELFF. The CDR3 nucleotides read TGTGCCAGCAGTGTCCTAGCTGCCGGGGAGCTGTTTTTT.

The CDR3 is CASSLRAMGRGDEQYF. The CDR3 DNA reads TGTGCCAGCAGCTTAAGGGCGATGGGCAGGGGGGACGAGCAGTACTTC. The genes are TRBV7-3 and TRBJ2-7, with D tentatively TRBD1 (7 bases). V was cut by 1 base and J by 5 bases, with 18 bases left in between. Germline values: CDR1 SGHTA, CDR2 FQGTGA. The CDR3 spans 16 residues.

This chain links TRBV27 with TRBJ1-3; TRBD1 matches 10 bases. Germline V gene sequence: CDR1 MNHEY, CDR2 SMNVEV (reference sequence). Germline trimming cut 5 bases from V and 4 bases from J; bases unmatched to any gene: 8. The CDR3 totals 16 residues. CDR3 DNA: TGTGCCAGCAGTCCGCGACAGGGGGCATACGGAAACACCATATATTTT. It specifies CASSPRQGAYGNTIYF.

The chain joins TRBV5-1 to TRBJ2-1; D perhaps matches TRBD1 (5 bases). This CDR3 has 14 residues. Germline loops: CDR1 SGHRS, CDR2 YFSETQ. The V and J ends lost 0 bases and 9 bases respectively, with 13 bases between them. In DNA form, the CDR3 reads TGCGCCAGCAGCTTGGATCTGAATCAGGGTGAGCAGTTCTTC. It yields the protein CASSLDLNQGEQFF. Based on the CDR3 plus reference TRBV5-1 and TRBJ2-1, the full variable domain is KAGVTQTPRYLIKTRGQQVTLSCSPISGHRSVSWYQQTPGQGLQFLFEYFSETQRNKGNFPGRFSGRQFSNSRSEMNVSTLELGDSALYLCASSLDLNQGEQFFGPGTRLTVL.

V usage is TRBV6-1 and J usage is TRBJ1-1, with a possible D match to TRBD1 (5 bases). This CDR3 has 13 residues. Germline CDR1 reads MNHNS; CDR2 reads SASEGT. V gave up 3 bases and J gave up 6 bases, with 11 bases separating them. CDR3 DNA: TGTGCCAGCAGTGAGTGGGGGGTCCCTGAAGCTTTCTTT. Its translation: CASSEWGVPEAFF.

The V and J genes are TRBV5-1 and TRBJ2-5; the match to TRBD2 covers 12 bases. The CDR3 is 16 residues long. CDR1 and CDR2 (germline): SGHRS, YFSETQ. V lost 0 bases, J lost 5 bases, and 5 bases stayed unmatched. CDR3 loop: CASSLATSGRIETQYF. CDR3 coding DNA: TGCGCCAGCAGCTTGGCAACTAGCGGGAGGATTGAGACCCAGTACTTC. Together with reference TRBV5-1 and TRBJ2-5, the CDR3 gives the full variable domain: KAGVTQTPRYLIKTRGQQVTLSCSPISGHRSVSWYQQTPGQGLQFLFEYFSETQRNKGNFPGRFSGRQFSNSRSEMNVSTLELGDSALYLCASSLATSGRIETQYFGPGTRLLVL.

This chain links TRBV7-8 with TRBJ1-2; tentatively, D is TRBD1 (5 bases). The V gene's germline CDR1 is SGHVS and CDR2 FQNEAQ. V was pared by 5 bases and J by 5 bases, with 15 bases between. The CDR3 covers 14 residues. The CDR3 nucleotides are TGTGCCAGCAGCGGAAGGGACTCCCTTTATGGCTACACCTTC. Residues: CASSGRDSLYGYTF.

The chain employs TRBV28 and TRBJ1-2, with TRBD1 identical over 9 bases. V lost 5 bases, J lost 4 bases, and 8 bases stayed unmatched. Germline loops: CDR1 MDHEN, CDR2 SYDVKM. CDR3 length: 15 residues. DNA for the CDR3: TGTGCCAGCAGTATAACAGGGGGCTACGTCTATGGCTACACCTTC. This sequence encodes CASSITGGYVYGYTF.

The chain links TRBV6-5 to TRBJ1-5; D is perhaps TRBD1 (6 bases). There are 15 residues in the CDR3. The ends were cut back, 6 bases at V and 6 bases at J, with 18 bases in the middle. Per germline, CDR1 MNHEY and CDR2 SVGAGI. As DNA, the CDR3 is TGTGCCAGCAGAAGGGGAGTGGGGGCAGGTCAGCCCCAGCATTTT. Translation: CASRRGVGAGQPQHF.

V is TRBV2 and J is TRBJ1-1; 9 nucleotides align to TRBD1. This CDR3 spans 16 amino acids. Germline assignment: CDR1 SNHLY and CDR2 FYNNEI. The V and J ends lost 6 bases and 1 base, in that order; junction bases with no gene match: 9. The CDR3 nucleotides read TGTGCCAGCAGGGTTACAGGGGGCTGGACGAACACTGAAGCTTTCTTT. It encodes CASRVTGGWTNTEAFF.

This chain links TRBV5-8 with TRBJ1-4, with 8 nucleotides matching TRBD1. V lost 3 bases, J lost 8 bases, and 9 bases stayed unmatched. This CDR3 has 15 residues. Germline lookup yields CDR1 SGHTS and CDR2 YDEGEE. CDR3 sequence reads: CASSSEHPGGEKLFF. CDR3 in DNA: TGTGCCAGCAGCTCCGAACATCCAGGGGGCGAAAAACTGTTTTTT.

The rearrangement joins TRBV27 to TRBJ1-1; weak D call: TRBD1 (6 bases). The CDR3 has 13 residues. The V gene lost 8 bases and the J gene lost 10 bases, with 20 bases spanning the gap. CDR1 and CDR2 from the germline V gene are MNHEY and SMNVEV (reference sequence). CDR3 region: CASWATDSKAAFF. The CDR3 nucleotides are TGTGCCAGCTGGGCGACGGACAGTAAAGCAGCTTTCTTT.

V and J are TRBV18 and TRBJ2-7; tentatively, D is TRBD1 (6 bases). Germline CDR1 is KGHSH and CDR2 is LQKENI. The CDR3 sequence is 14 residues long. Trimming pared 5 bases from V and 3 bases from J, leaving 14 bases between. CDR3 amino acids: CASSAGTLNYEQYF. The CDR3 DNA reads TGTGCCAGCTCAGCCGGGACACTGAACTACGAGCAGTACTTC.

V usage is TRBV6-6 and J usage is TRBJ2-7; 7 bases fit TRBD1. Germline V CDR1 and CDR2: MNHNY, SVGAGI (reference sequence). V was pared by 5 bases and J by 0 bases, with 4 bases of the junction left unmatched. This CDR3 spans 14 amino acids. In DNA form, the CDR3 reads TGTGCCAGCAGTCAGGACAGGACCTCCTACGAGCAGTACTTC. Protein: CASSQDRTSYEQYF.

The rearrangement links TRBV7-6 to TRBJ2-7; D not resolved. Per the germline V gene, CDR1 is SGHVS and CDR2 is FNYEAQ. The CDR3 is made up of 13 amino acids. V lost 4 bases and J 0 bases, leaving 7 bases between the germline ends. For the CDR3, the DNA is TGTGCCAGCAGCTCATTGTTCTCCTACGAGCAGTACTTC. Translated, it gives CASSSLFSYEQYF. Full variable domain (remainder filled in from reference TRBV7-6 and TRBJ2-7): GAGVSQSPRYKVTKRGQDVALRCDPISGHVSLYWYRQALGQGPEFLTYFNYEAQQDKSGLPNDRFSAERPEGSISTLTIQRTEQRDSAMYRCASSSLFSYEQYFGPGTRLTVT.

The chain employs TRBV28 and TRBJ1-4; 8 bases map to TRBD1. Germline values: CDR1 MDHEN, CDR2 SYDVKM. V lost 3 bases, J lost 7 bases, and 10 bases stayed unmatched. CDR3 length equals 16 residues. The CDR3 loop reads CASSFTLGTGGEKLFF. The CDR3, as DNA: TGTGCCAGCAGTTTCACCCTCGGGACAGGCGGTGAAAAACTGTTTTTT.

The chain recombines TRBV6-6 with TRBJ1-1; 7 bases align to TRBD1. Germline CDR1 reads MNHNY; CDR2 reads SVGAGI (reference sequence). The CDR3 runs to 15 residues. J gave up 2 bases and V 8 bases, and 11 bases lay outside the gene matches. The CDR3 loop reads CASANSRQGNTEAFF. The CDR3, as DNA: TGTGCCAGCGCGAACTCTCGACAGGGCAACACTGAAGCTTTCTTT.

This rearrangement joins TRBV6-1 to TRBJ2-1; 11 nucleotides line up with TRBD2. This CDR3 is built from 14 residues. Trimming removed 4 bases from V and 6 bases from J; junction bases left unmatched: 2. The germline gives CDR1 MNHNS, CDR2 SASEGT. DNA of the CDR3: TGTGCCAGCAGTGGACTAGCGGGATCCAATGAGCAGTTCTTC. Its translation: CASSGLAGSNEQFF.

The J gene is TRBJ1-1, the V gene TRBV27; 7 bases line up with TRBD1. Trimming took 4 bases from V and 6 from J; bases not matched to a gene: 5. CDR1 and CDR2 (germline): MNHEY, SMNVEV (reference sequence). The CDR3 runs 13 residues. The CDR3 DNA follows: TGTGCCAGCAGTTGGGACAGTGGCTCTGAAGCTTTCTTT. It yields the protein CASSWDSGSEAFF.

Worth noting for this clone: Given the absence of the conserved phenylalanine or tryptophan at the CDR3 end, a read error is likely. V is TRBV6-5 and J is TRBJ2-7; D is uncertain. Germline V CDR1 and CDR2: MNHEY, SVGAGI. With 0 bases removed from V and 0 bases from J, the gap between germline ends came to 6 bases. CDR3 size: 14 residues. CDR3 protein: CASSYSRLSYEQYL. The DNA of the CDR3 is TGTGCCAGCAGTTACTCGAGGCTCTCCTACGAGCAGTACCTC.

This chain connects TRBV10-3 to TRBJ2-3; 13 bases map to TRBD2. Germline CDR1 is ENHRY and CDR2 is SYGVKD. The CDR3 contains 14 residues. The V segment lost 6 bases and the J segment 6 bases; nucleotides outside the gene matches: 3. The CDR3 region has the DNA TGTGCCATCAGCGGGACTAGCGGGGCGGATACGCAGTATTTT. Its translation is CAISGTSGADTQYF.

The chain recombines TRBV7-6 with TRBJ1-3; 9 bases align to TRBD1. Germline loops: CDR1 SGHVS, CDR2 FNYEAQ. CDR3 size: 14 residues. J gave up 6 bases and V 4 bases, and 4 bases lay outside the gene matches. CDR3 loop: CASSSTGGANTIYF. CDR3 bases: TGTGCCAGCAGCTCCACAGGGGGCGCAAACACCATATATTTT. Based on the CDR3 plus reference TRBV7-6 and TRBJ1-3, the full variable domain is GAGVSQSPRYKVTKRGQDVALRCDPISGHVSLYWYRQALGQGPEFLTYFNYEAQQDKSGLPNDRFSAERPEGSISTLTIQRTEQRDSAMYRCASSSTGGANTIYFGEGSWLTVV.

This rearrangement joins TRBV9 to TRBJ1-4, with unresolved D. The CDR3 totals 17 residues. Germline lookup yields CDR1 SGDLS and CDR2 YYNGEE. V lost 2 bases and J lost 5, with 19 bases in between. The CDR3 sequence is CASSVQPQVRENEKLFF. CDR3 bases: TGTGCCAGCAGCGTTCAACCTCAGGTTCGGGAGAATGAAAAACTGTTTTTT. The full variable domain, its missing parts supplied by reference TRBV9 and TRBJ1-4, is DSGVTQTPKHLITATGQRVTLRCSPRSGDLSVYWYQQSLDQGLQFLIQYYNGEERAKGNILERFSAQQFPDLHSELNLSSLELGDSALYFCASSVQPQVRENEKLFFGSGTQLSVL.